This note documents a single TCR beta chain sequence. Its antigen is undetermined. The CDR3 is made up of 14 amino acids. V lost 1 base to trimming and J lost 6 bases, with 10 bases between them. CDR1 and CDR2 from the germline V gene are SGHAT and FQNNGV. This sample is drawn from a study of post-analysis software for immune sequencing data. Study information: Relapsing-remitting, secondary progressive and progressive-relapsing courses of multiple sclerosis were included.

Unique molecular identifiers featured in each of the TCR beta cDNA libraries. T cells numbering about 0.9 to 10 million yielded cDNA molecules that totaled about 500,000. MiXCR was run by TCRdb on the PCR reads, yielding one entry per CDR3 protein. The data show over 700,000 distinct CDR3 sequences, with 30% seen just once and approximately 0.6% held by the top ten. Whole-study results and caveats: F measure clustering grouped samples strongly by preparation batch. Comparison of patients with controls showed five TRBV segments more frequent in patients, TRBV5-6, TRBV5-1 and TRBV20-1 among them. For normalized Chao1 diversity, multiple sclerosis patients scored significantly lower than controls did.

This clonotype was obtained from a girl aged 10-17 years with multiple sclerosis. V is TRBV11-2 and J is TRBJ2-1; D remains unclear. Sequenced input: blood. The DNA of the CDR3 is TGTGCCAGCAGCTTAGTAGGCACCCTCAATGAGCAGTTCTTC. Protein product: CASSLVGTLNEQFF.